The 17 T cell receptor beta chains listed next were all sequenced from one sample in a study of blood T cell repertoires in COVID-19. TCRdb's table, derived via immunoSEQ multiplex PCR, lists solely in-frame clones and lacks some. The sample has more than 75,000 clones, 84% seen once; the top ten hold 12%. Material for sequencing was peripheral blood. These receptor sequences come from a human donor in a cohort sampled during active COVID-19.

The CDR3 bases are TGTGCCAGCAGCCGCCGGGGGACTAGCGGGAAGGACGGCGGGGAGCTGTTTTTT. It translates to CASSRRGTSGKDGGELFF. The chain joins TRBV4-2 to TRBJ2-2; 13 bases line up with TRBD2. Germline CDR1 reads LGHNA; CDR2 reads YNFKEQ. The CDR3 is made up of 18 amino acids. With 4 bases clipped from V and 7 bases from J, the junction kept 12 bases outside the gene matches.

The CDR3 protein is CASGLGQFNEQFF. The DNA of the CDR3 is TGTGCTAGTGGTTTGGGACAGTTCAATGAGCAGTTCTTC. The genes are TRBV12-5 and TRBJ2-1; possible D gene TRBD1, 5 bases. V was pared by 1 base and J by 6 bases, with 7 bases between. Germline loops: CDR1 LGHNT, CDR2 FRNRAP. CDR3 length: 13 amino acids.

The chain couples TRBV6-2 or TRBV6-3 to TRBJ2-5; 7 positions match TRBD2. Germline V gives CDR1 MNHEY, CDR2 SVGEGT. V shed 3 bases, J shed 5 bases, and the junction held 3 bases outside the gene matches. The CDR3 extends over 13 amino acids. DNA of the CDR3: TGTGCCAGCAGTTATGTAGCGGGTGAGACCCAGTACTTC. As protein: CASSYVAGETQYF.

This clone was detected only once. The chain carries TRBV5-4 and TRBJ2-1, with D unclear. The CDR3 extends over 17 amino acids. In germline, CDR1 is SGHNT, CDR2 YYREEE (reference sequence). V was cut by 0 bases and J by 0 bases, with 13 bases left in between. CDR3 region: CASSLGGSRSSYNEQFF. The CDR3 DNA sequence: TGTGCCAGCAGCTTGGGTGGCTCTCGAAGCTCCTACAATGAGCAGTTCTTC.

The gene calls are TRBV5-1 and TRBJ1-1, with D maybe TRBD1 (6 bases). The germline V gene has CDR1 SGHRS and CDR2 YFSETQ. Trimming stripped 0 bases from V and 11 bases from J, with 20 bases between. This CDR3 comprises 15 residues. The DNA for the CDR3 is TGCGCCAGCAGCTTGGCCGCAGGGGCAGAGGCGGAGGCTTTCTTT. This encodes CASSLAAGAEAEAFF.

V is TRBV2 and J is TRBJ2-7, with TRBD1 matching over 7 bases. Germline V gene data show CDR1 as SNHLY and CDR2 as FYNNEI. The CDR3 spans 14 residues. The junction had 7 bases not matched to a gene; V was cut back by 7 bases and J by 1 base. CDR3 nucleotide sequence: TGTGCCAGCAACAACGGCAGGGGGTCCTACGAGCAGTACTTC. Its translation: CASNNGRGSYEQYF.

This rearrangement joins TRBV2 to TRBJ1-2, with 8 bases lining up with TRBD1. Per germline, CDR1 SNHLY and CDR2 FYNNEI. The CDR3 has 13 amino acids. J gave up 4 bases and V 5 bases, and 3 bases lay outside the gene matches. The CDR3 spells CASSPGQGYGYTF. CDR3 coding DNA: TGTGCCAGCAGTCCAGGACAGGGCTATGGCTACACCTTC. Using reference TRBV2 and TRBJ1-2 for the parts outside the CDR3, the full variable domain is EPEVTQTPSHQVTQMGQEVILRCVPISNHLYFYWYRQILGQKVEFLVSFYNNEISEKSEIFDDQFSVERPDGSNFTLKIRSTKLEDSAMYFCASSPGQGYGYTFGSGTRLTVV.

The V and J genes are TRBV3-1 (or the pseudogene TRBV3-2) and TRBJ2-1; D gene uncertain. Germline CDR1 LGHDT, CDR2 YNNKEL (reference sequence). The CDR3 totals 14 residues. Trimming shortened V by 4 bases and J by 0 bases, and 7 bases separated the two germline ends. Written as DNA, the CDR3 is TGTGCCAGCAGCCGAGACAACTCCTACAATGAGCAGTTCTTC. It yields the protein CASSRDNSYNEQFF.

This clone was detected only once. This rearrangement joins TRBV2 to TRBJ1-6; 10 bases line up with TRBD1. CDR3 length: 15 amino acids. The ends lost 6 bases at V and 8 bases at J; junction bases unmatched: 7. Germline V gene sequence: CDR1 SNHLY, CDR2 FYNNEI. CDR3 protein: CASSDHGTGDSPLHF. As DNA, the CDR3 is TGTGCCAGCAGCGACCATGGGACAGGGGATTCACCCCTCCACTTT.

This CDR3 is CAITSTFTNTEAFF. CDR3 DNA: TGTGCCATCACCTCGACATTCACGAACACTGAAGCTTTCTTT. This chain joins TRBV10-3 and TRBJ1-1; no definite D call. This CDR3 region has 14 residues. Trimming removed 7 bases at V and 1 base at J, with 13 bases between. Germline lookup yields CDR1 ENHRY and CDR2 SYGVKD.

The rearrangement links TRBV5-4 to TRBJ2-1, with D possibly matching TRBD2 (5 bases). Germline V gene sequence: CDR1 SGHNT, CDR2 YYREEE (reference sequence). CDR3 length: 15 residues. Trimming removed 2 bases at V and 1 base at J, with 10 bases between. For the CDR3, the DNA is TGTGCCAGCAGCTTTTCGAGCGGATCCTACAATGAGCAGTTCTTC. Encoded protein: CASSFSSGSYNEQFF.

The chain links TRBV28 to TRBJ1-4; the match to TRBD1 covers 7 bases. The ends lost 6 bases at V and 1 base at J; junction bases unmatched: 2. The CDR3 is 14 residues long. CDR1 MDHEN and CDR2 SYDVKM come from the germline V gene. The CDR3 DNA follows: TGTGCCAGCAGCCAGGGGGGAACTAATGAAAAACTGTTTTTT. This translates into CASSQGGTNEKLFF.

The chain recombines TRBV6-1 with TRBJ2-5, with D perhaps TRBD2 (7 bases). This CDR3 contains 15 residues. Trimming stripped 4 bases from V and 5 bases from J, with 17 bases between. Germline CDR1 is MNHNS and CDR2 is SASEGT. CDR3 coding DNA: TGTGCCAGCAGTGGGGTCGGGGGGCCGTTGGAGACCCAGTACTTC. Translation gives CASSGVGGPLETQYF.

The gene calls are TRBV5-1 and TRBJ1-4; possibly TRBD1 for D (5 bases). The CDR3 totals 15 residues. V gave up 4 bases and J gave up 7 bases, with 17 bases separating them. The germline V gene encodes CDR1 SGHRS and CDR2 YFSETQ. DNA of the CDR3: TGCGCCAGCAGCACCGCGGGGGACGGTGGTGAAAAACTGTTTTTT. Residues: CASSTAGDGGEKLFF. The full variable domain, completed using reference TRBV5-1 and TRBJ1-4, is KAGVTQTPRYLIKTRGQQVTLSCSPISGHRSVSWYQQTPGQGLQFLFEYFSETQRNKGNFPGRFSGRQFSNSRSEMNVSTLELGDSALYLCASSTAGDGGEKLFFGSGTQLSVL.

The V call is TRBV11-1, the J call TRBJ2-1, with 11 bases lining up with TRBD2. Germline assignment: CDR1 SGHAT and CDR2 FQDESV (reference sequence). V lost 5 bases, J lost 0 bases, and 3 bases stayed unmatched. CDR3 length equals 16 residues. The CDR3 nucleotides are TGTGCCAGCAGCCTCACTAGCGGGAGCTCCTACAATGAGCAGTTCTTC. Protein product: CASSLTSGSSYNEQFF.

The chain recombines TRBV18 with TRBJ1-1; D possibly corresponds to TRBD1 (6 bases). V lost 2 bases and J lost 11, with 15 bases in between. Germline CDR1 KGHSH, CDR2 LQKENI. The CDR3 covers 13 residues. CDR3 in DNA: TGTGCCAGCTCACCATCCCGTCCAGGGGAGGCTTTCTTT. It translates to CASSPSRPGEAFF.

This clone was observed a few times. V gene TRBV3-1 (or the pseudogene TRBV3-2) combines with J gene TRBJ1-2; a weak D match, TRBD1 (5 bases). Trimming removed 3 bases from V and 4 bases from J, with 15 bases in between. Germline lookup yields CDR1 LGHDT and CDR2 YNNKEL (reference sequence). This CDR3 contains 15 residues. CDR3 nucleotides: TGTGCCAGCAGCCAGGGAGGGACTCCGGGCTATGGCTACACCTTC. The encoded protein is CASSQGGTPGYGYTF.